This TCR beta chain comes out of a study of T cells in Graves' hyperthyroidism and ophthalmopathy. The study, taken as a whole, reports: With a median lead of around 5.9 months before onset, the model predicted ophthalmopathy.

RNA transcripts provided the source from which TCR beta CDR3 regions were amplified. The TCR CDR3 first-round RT-PCR relied on the HTBI primer set. TCRdb ran MiXCR on the multiplex PCR reads and lists one entry per CDR3 protein. This repertoire shows 300,000 to 400,000 distinct CDR3 sequences, approximately 18% found once; its top ten account for 40%. A note on this clonotype: Its cognate antigen is unknown. This may be a read error, as it is one base from a much larger clone.

The CDR3 is made up of 13 amino acids. Germline V lookup: CDR1 DFQATT, CDR2 SNEGSKA (reference sequence). Ophthalmopathy patients had Clinical Activity Score at least 3, NOSPECS grade at least 4, duration under 3 months. The diagnostic basis comprised clinical symptoms, serum thyroxine and TRAb, thyroid ultrasound and orbital computed tomography. The source of the PBMCs was roughly 10 ml of fresh peripheral blood. The chain combines TRBV20-1 with TRBJ2-2; 7 bases fit TRBD1. This sequence originates from a man between 18 and 29 years old with Graves' ophthalmopathy. The sequencing sample was made of blood. The CDR3, as DNA: TGCAGTGCACTGACAGGGAACACCAGGGAGCTGTTTTTT. Its protein is CSALTGNTRELFF.